This T cell receptor beta chain was found in a study of T-cell reconstitution after alpha-beta-depleted transplantation in children. Unique molecular identifiers featured in how the TCRbeta library was prepared. MiXCR, run by TCRdb on the PCR reads, gives a single entry per CDR3 protein. The sample records 450,000 to 600,000 distinct CDR3 sequences, under 12% being singletons. V was trimmed by 0 bases and J by 2 bases, leaving 11 bases between them. CDR3 size: 16 residues. Per germline, CDR1 MGHRA and CDR2 YSYEKL. The V call is TRBV4-1, the J call TRBJ2-1; the D gene is possibly TRBD2 (7 bases). This clonotype originated in a child aged 2-15 years with inherited bone marrow failure, due to receive a stem cell transplant. Here the sequenced sample was PBMCs, taken before TCRalphabeta/CD19-depleted stem cell transplant. In DNA form, the CDR3 reads TGCGCCAGCAGCCAAGATAGAGGGGGGGCCTACAATGAGCAGTTCTTC. It specifies CASSQDRGGAYNEQFF.